These 25 T cell receptor beta chains came from one sample sequenced in a study of T cells in localized non-small cell lung cancer. Produced via immunoSEQ multiplex PCR; TCRdb's table is partial and in-frame only. Among roughly 90,000 clones listed, roughly 91% were seen once. Specimen: PBMCs, collected before any cancer treatment. The source is a woman between 40 and 69 years old with stage II squamous cell lung carcinoma.

The rearrangement uses TRBV6-5 and TRBJ2-1; the D gene is possibly TRBD1 (6 bases). This CDR3 has 11 amino acids. Germline V CDR1 and CDR2: MNHEY, SVGAGI. Trimming removed 6 bases from V and 11 bases from J, with 11 bases in between. DNA of the CDR3: TGTGCCAGCAGCGCGGACAGTCAGCAGTTCTTC. The encoded protein is CASSADSQQFF.

The V call is TRBV27, the J call TRBJ1-2; D is unclear. From germline, CDR1 is MNHEY and CDR2 SMNVEV (reference sequence). CDR3 size: 11 residues. The germline V and J ends were trimmed by 8 bases and 8 bases, with 12 bases remaining between them. The CDR3 here is CASRRGQGYTF. DNA for the CDR3: TGTGCCAGCCGCCGAGGGCAAGGCTACACCTTC.

The rearrangement joins TRBV7-9 to TRBJ2-7; possibly TRBD2 for D (6 bases). Between the trimmed V and J ends, which lost 0 bases and 1 base, there was a span of 13 bases. Germline V gene lookup returns CDR1 SEHNR and CDR2 FQNEAQ (reference sequence). The CDR3 extends over 16 amino acids. CDR3 DNA sequence: TGTGCCAGCAGCTTAGCGGGGGGAAAAAATTCCTACGAGCAGTACTTC. Translating gives CASSLAGGKNSYEQYF.

J is TRBJ2-7 and V is TRBV19; 8 bases map to TRBD2. The CDR3 has 13 amino acids. J lost 6 bases, V lost 8 bases, and 9 bases had no gene match. Looked up from germline, CDR1 is LNHDA and CDR2 is SQIVND (reference sequence). Here the CDR3 reads CASQLERGSEQYF. CDR3 nucleotide sequence: TGTGCCAGTCAACTGGAGCGGGGGTCCGAGCAGTACTTC.

This sequence joins TRBV28 and TRBJ1-4; D ambiguous. Germline CDR1 and CDR2: MDHEN and SYDVKM. The V gene lost 5 bases and the J gene lost 8 bases, with 15 bases spanning the gap. The length of the CDR3 is 14 residues. Written as DNA, the CDR3 is TGTGCCAGCAGTGCTAAGGACCTACAAGAAAAACTGTTTTTT. Protein product: CASSAKDLQEKLFF.

This rearrangement joins TRBV2 to TRBJ1-1, with D possibly TRBD1 on 5 matching bases. CDR1 and CDR2 from the germline V gene are SNHLY and FYNNEI. This CDR3 contains 13 residues. V was trimmed by 4 bases and J by 3 bases, leaving 9 bases between them. The CDR3 here is CASSVGTYTEAFF. The DNA for the CDR3 is TGTGCCAGCAGTGTGGGGACGTACACTGAAGCTTTCTTT.

The gene calls are TRBV7-8 and TRBJ2-7; D remains unclear. Per germline, CDR1 SGHVS and CDR2 FQNEAQ. Between the trimmed V and J ends, which lost 2 bases and 5 bases, there was a span of 13 bases. The CDR3 is 14 amino acids. This CDR3 reads CASSLQVETDEQYF. Written as DNA, the CDR3 is TGTGCCAGCAGCTTACAGGTTGAAACGGACGAGCAGTACTTC.

This chain links TRBV9 with TRBJ2-2; 7 bases line up with TRBD2. Germline trimming cut 0 bases from V and 1 base from J; bases unmatched to any gene: 3. This CDR3 region has 16 residues. Germline V gene lookup returns CDR1 SGDLS and CDR2 YYNGEE. The CDR3 DNA is TGTGCCAGCAGCGTAGTTGGCGGGGGGAACACCGGGGAGCTGTTTTTT. Protein product: CASSVVGGGNTGELFF.

The chain uses TRBV14 and TRBJ1-1, with 11 positions matching TRBD1. J gave up 0 bases and V 2 bases, and 5 bases lay outside the gene matches. Germline assignment: CDR1 SGHDN and CDR2 FVKESK. There are 17 residues in the CDR3. DNA of the CDR3: TGTGCCAGCAGCCAAAGGACAGGGGGCGTGTTGAACACTGAAGCTTTCTTT. This gives the protein CASSQRTGGVLNTEAFF.

The chain has TRBV11-2 and TRBJ1-1; weak D call: TRBD1 (5 bases). The germline V gene has CDR1 SGHAT and CDR2 FQNNGV. The CDR3 covers 16 residues. The V gene lost 6 bases and the J gene lost 4 bases, with 21 bases spanning the gap. CDR3: CASRITVTGRGTEAFF. CDR3 coding DNA: TGTGCCAGCAGAATAACCGTTACGGGTAGGGGCACTGAAGCTTTCTTT.

The V call is TRBV7-9, the J call TRBJ2-1; D ambiguous. Germline CDR1 reads SEHNR; CDR2 reads FQNEAQ (reference sequence). This CDR3 has 15 residues. V was shortened by 2 bases and J by 5 bases, with 13 bases between the two germline ends. The CDR3 bases are TGTGCCAGCAGCTTACTCTTTGGGGTGAACAATGAGCAGTTCTTC. Its translation is CASSLLFGVNNEQFF.

CDR3 nucleotides: TGTGCCAGCAGTGAAAGGAAAAGGGAAAAACTGTTTTTT. This gives the protein CASSERKREKLFF. The chain is built from TRBV25-1 and TRBJ1-4, with D unresolved. Trimming removed 2 bases at V and 8 bases at J, with 9 bases between. The germline gives CDR1 MGHDK, CDR2 SYGVNS. The CDR3 is 13 residues long.

V usage is TRBV5-4 and J usage is TRBJ2-1; no clear D. CDR1 is SGHNT, CDR2 YYREEE, per germline (reference sequence). V was trimmed by 3 bases and J by 9 bases, leaving 10 bases between them. The CDR3 is 12 amino acids. The CDR3, as DNA: TGTGCCAGCAGCTCCCGAAGGGCTGAGCAGTTCTTC. The encoded protein is CASSSRRAEQFF.

The chain employs TRBV11-1 and TRBJ2-7, with unresolved D. From germline, CDR1 is SGHAT and CDR2 FQDESV (reference sequence). Trimming pared 4 bases from V and 10 bases from J, leaving 11 bases between. CDR3 size: 11 residues. Written as DNA, the CDR3 is TGTGCCAGCAGCTCCACGTGGGAACAGTACTTC. Translated: CASSSTWEQYF.

The J gene is TRBJ1-3, the V gene TRBV7-9; 8 bases align to TRBD1. The CDR3 consists of 14 residues. Germline trimming cut 5 bases from V and 4 bases from J; bases unmatched to any gene: 4. Germline assignment: CDR1 SEHNR and CDR2 FQNEAQ (reference sequence). CDR3 protein: CASSDAGGGNTIYF. CDR3 nucleotides: TGTGCCAGCAGCGATGCAGGGGGCGGAAACACCATATATTTT.

The genes are TRBV7-9 and TRBJ1-2, with 8 bases that match TRBD1. This CDR3 is built from 15 residues. Germline CDR1 SEHNR, CDR2 FQNEAQ (reference sequence). Unmatched junction bases numbered 10, after V lost 5 bases and J lost 5 bases. CDR3 DNA: TGTGCCAGCAGCCTAGGAATCGGGACAGGATATGGCTACACCTTC. Translated: CASSLGIGTGYGYTF.

The V and J genes are TRBV29-1 and TRBJ1-1; D gene unclear. The CDR3 totals 13 residues. V gave up 0 bases and J gave up 8 bases, with 13 bases separating them. CDR1 is SQVTM and CDR2 is ANQGSEA in the germline V gene. The CDR3 reads CSVEEALGREAFF. CDR3 nucleotide sequence: TGCAGCGTTGAAGAGGCACTGGGCCGCGAAGCTTTCTTT.

The gene calls are TRBV10-2 and TRBJ1-3; 9 nucleotides agree with TRBD1. This CDR3 contains 16 residues. Trimming cost V 3 bases and J 4 bases; bases outside gene matches: 7. CDR1 is WSHSY and CDR2 is SAAADI in the germline V gene. CDR3 bases: TGCGCCAGCAGTGATCCACAGGGGGCCGCAGGAAACACCATATATTTT. Encoded protein: CASSDPQGAAGNTIYF.

The chain recombines TRBV19 with TRBJ2-7; TRBD2 aligns across 7 bases. V lost 3 bases and J lost 0; bases outside the gene matches: 8. Per germline, CDR1 LNHDA and CDR2 SQIVND (reference sequence). This CDR3 is 16 amino acids long. CDR3 DNA: TGTGCCAGTAGTATTTCGTCTGGGGGGGACTCCTACGAGCAGTACTTC. This encodes CASSISSGGDSYEQYF.

In this sample, this clone turned up a few times. The V gene is TRBV30, the J gene TRBJ1-5, with 8 nucleotides matching TRBD1. This CDR3 has 13 residues. Germline V CDR1 and CDR2: GTSNPN, SVGIG (reference sequence). After removal of 3 bases from V and 7 bases from J, the junction contained 5 bases not matched to a gene. The CDR3 DNA is TGTGCCTGGAGCGGGACAGGCCACCAGCCCCAGCATTTT. This sequence encodes CAWSGTGHQPQHF.

The chain combines TRBV7-2 with TRBJ2-1; 7 nucleotides match TRBD2. Germline V CDR1 and CDR2: SGHTA, FQGNSA. CDR3 length equals 17 residues. V was pared by 4 bases and J by 3 bases, with 12 bases of the junction left unmatched. The CDR3 DNA reads TGTGCCAGCAGCTCCCGCTCTGCTAGCGGCTACTACAATGAGCAGTTCTTC. Translation: CASSSRSASGYYNEQFF. The whole variable domain, remainder taken from reference TRBV7-2 and TRBJ2-1, is GAGVSQSPSNKVTEKGKDVELRCDPISGHTALYWYRQSLGQGLEFLIYFQGNSAPDKSGLPSDRFSAERTGGSVSTLTIQRTQQEDSAVYLCASSSRSASGYYNEQFFGPGTRLTVL.

Only one count was recorded for this clone. This sequence joins TRBV28 and TRBJ1-2; TRBD1 aligns across 12 bases. This CDR3 region has 15 residues. The ends lost 6 bases at V and 4 bases at J; junction bases unmatched: 6. Germline V gene lookup returns CDR1 MDHEN and CDR2 SYDVKM. The CDR3 spells CASSQGTGGGYGYTF. DNA of the CDR3: TGTGCCAGCAGCCAGGGGACAGGGGGCGGCTATGGCTACACCTTC.

In its sample, this clone was seen a few times. The chain carries TRBV11-2 and TRBJ2-2; 8 bases line up with TRBD2. The V and J ends lost 5 bases and 7 bases, in that order; junction bases with no gene match: 6. Germline V gene sequence: CDR1 SGHAT, CDR2 FQNNGV. This CDR3 is built from 14 residues. Here the CDR3 reads CASSPGLAGGELFF. The CDR3 nucleotides are TGTGCCAGCAGCCCCGGACTAGCCGGCGGGGAGCTGTTTTTT.

On this clone itself: An end of the junction does not agree with germline; a read error may underlie this. Other DNA sequences in the same sample also yield this CDR3. The chain is built from TRBV6-6 and TRBJ1-4, with D perhaps TRBD1 (6 bases). There are 16 residues in the CDR3. Germline V lookup: CDR1 MNHNY, CDR2 SVGAGI (reference sequence). CDR3 DNA: TGTGCCAGCAGTAAACAGGGAAGTGTAACTAATGAAAAACTATTTTTT. Translating it yields CASSKQGSVTNEKLFF.

The rearrangement uses TRBV11-2 and TRBJ2-3, with a tentative D call TRBD2 (7 bases). From germline, CDR1 is SGHAT and CDR2 FQNNGV. With 2 bases removed from V and 4 bases from J, the gap between germline ends came to 13 bases. The CDR3 is 15 amino acids. The CDR3 DNA reads as TGTGCCAGCAGCTTAAAGAGGGGGGGGGCAGATACGCAGTATTTT. Protein sequence: CASSLKRGGADTQYF.